A selection of T cell receptor beta chains follows, all from one sample in a study of monozygotic twins with inflammatory bowel disease. TCRdb re-called the 5' RACE reads and shows each CDR3 protein once, DNA omitted. The repertoire table contains just over 300,000 distinct CDR3 sequences. The specimen was blood. The receptors were sampled from a human donor with ulcerative colitis or Crohn's disease, or a healthy co-twin of an affected twin (not recorded which). The CDR3 runs from the conserved cysteine through the conserved F or W. Each record gives: V gene, J gene, CDR3 protein.

V: TRBV4-3
J: TRBJ1-6
CDR3: CASSQDRPQSSYNSPLHF

V: TRBV5-1
J: TRBJ2-7
CDR3: CASRDSAGGPYEQYF

V: TRBV11-2
J: TRBJ2-3
CDR3: CASNQRGDTQYF

V: TRBV18
J: TRBJ1-2
CDR3: CASSPFKGPNYGYTF

V: TRBV30
J: TRBJ2-7
CDR3: CAWNLDAREQYF

V: TRBV5-1
J: TRBJ2-1
CDR3: CASSLGAGGGSYNEQFF

V: TRBV7-2
J: TRBJ2-3
CDR3: CASSKAGGGAIFKDTQYF

V: TRBV18
J: TRBJ2-3
CDR3: CASSQGTPSGQDTQYF

V: TRBV7-9
J: TRBJ1-1
CDR3: CASSSNPGQPREAFF

V: TRBV11-2
J: TRBJ2-1
CDR3: CASSPTGTSFNEQFF

V: TRBV24-1
J: TRBJ2-1
CDR3: CATSDLVGGSGVNEQFF

V: TRBV7-3
J: TRBJ2-7
CDR3: CASSLTGKGTYEQYF

V: TRBV28
J: TRBJ2-7
CDR3: CASSLSRQFMEYF

V: TRBV7-9
J: TRBJ2-5
CDR3: CASSLITRDKETQYF

V: TRBV28
J: TRBJ2-7
CDR3: CASVGGARDSAYEQYF

V: TRBV7-2
J: TRBJ1-5
CDR3: CASSYRPNQPQHF

V: TRBV5-6
J: TRBJ2-6
CDR3: CASSQTKTGANVLTF

V: TRBV20-1
J: TRBJ1-1
CDR3: CSAKPGQGRLWNTEAFF

V: TRBV6-2/TRBV6-3
J: TRBJ2-4
CDR3: CASSPDEGPAKNIQYF

V: TRBV5-1
J: TRBJ1-5
CDR3: CASSQGTGGSNQPQHF

V: TRBV7-9
J: TRBJ2-5
CDR3: CASSPGAGFRETQYF

V: TRBV30
J: TRBJ2-7
CDR3: CAWSIHRGPGEQYF

V: TRBV12-3/TRBV12-4
J: TRBJ1-4
CDR3: CASRHREVFEKLFF

V: TRBV2
J: TRBJ2-3
CDR3: CASNQRGSTDTQYF

V: TRBV12-3/TRBV12-4
J: TRBJ1-2
CDR3: CASSLQTGVNYGYTF

V: TRBV7-2
J: TRBJ1-5
CDR3: CASSLAVSNQPQHF

V: TRBV6-5
J: TRBJ2-3
CDR3: CASSYSRLAGVSDTQYF

V: TRBV12-3/TRBV12-4
J: TRBJ1-1
CDR3: CASTAGRPKNTEAFF

V: TRBV7-2
J: TRBJ2-7
CDR3: CASSPSGETRYF

V: TRBV6-5
J: TRBJ1-1
CDR3: CASSYTSGGTEAFF

V: TRBV9
J: TRBJ2-7
CDR3: CASSKIGQGGQYF

V: TRBV5-5
J: TRBJ2-7
CDR3: CASSPQGYYEQYF

V: TRBV5-1
J: TRBJ2-7
CDR3: CASSGGTEVGEQYF

V: TRBV10-1
J: TRBJ1-2
CDR3: CARPTGVVVSGYTF

V: TRBV7-3
J: TRBJ2-2
CDR3: CASSTGLVETGELFF

V: TRBV20-1
J: TRBJ2-6
CDR3: CSARLQGLLGANVLTF

V: TRBV15
J: TRBJ2-5
CDR3: CATSRDGQMRETQYF

V: TRBV18
J: TRBJ1-5
CDR3: CASSQQGYSQPQHF

V: TRBV4-2
J: TRBJ2-7
CDR3: CASSQEWTGGIGQYF

V: TRBV15
J: TRBJ2-5
CDR3: CATSRDGIAGEETQYF

V: TRBV7-9
J: TRBJ1-1
CDR3: CASSSGLYRGQTEAFF

V: TRBV6-2/TRBV6-3
J: TRBJ2-1
CDR3: CASSYSPSGGFYNEQFF

V: TRBV20-1
J: TRBJ2-4
CDR3: CSGSTSGRNIQYF

V: TRBV20-1
J: TRBJ2-5
CDR3: CSASKGLAFLETQYF

V: TRBV19
J: TRBJ2-7
CDR3: CASSMTGYEQYF

V: TRBV6-2/TRBV6-3
J: TRBJ2-7
CDR3: CASRRTASSYEQYF

V: TRBV20-1
J: TRBJ2-7
CDR3: CSARDSWGQHYEQYF

V: TRBV7-9
J: TRBJ2-2
CDR3: CASSITGDTGELFF

V: TRBV12-3/TRBV12-4
J: TRBJ1-5
CDR3: CASSLVGGLEPQHF

V: TRBV5-4
J: TRBJ1-2
CDR3: CASSPLGKNYGYTF

V: TRBV24-1
J: TRBJ2-5
CDR3: CATSDLRSGTGERPGETQYF

V: TRBV7-2
J: TRBJ1-3
CDR3: CASSLGISGNTIYF

V: TRBV7-8
J: TRBJ2-7
CDR3: CASSLGQRSYEQYF

V: TRBV12-3/TRBV12-4
J: TRBJ2-1
CDR3: CASSPRTGIYNEQFF

V: TRBV25-1
J: TRBJ2-1
CDR3: CASSVGTGTYNEQFF

V: TRBV23-1
J: TRBJ1-4
CDR3: CASSPPRGQGGEKLFF

V: TRBV7-9
J: TRBJ1-1
CDR3: CASSLSPGTEAFF

V: TRBV12-3/TRBV12-4
J: TRBJ2-5
CDR3: CASSLGLALGETQYF

V: TRBV6-5
J: TRBJ2-6
CDR3: CASSYLGPGSGANVLTF